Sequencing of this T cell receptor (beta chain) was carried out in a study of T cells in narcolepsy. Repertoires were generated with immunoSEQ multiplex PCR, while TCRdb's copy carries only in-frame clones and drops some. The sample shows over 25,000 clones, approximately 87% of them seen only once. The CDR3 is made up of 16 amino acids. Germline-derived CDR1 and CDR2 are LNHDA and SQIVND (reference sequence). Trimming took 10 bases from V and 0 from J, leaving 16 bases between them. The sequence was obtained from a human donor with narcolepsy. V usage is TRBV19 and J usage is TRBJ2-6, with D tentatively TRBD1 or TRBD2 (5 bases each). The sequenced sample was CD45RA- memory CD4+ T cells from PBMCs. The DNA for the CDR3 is TGTGCCACCAGCCCCGGGACCTACTCTGGGGCCAACGTCCTGACTTTC. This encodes CATSPGTYSGANVLTF.